Listed below are T cell receptor beta chains from one sample, sequenced in a study of cytomegalovirus exposure and HLA in healthy donors. Profiling relied on immunoSEQ multiplex PCR, and the TCRdb table lists in-frame clones only, not all of them. The sample carries some 200,000 clones, about 80% recorded once. The sequencing input was PBMCs. Receptors were obtained from a woman aged 18-29 years in good health and CMV-seropositive. The CDR3 runs from the conserved cysteine through the conserved F or W. The order of the fields is J gene, D gene, V gene, clone size, CDR3 protein, CDR3 DNA. D genes are given only for firm matches. The size entry is marked missing in some rows and otherwise reads once, few, many or a size class.

>TRBJ1-1|TRBD1|TRBV7-9|NA
CASSLPGGPNTEAFF
TGTGCCAGCAGCTTGCCAGGGGGTCCGAACACTGAAGCTTTCTTT
>TRBJ2-7|NA|TRBV6-1|NA
CATTGLYEQYF
TGTGCCACGACAGGTTTATACGAGCAGTACTTC
>TRBJ2-3|TRBD2|TRBV18|NA
CASSPGSGGPGDTQYF
TGTGCCAGCTCACCTGGGAGCGGGGGGCCAGGTGATACGCAGTATTTT
>TRBJ2-7|NA|TRBV18|NA
CASSRDFSYEQYF
TGTGCCAGCTCGCGGGACTTCTCCTACGAGCAGTACTTC
>TRBJ1-3|NA|TRBV19|NA
CASSIAVASGNTIYF
TGTGCCAGTAGTATAGCCGTGGCTTCTGGAAACACCATATATTTT
>TRBJ1-1|TRBD1|TRBV2|many
CASSLGQEIEAFF
TGTGCCAGCAGTTTGGGACAGGAAATTGAAGCTTTCTTT
>TRBJ1-6|NA|TRBV27|NA
CASSLSRDNYNSPLHF
TGTGCCAGCAGTTTATCGAGGGACAATTATAATTCACCCCTCCACTTT
>TRBJ2-5|NA|TRBV2|NA
CASSAEDTGRGTQYF
TGTGCCAGCAGTGCCGAGGACACGGGCAGGGGGACCCAGTACTTC
>TRBJ1-2|TRBD1|TRBV6-5|NA
CASSFGTGGDYGYTF
TGTGCCAGCAGTTTCGGGACAGGGGGAGATTATGGCTACACCTTC
>TRBJ1-1|NA|TRBV6-5|NA
CASSYTQAGGGRAFF
TGTGCCAGCAGTTACACCCAAGCGGGGGGCGGTCGAGCTTTCTTT
>TRBJ1-6|NA|TRBV5-5|once
CASSSRDRNNSPLHF
TGTGCCAGCAGCTCACGTGACAGAAATAATTCACCCCTCCACTTT
>TRBJ1-3|NA|TRBV19|NA
CATLPASSHNSGNTIYF
TGTGCCACCCTCCCCGCCTCGTCCCACAACTCTGGAAACACCATATATTTT
>TRBJ2-7|TRBD1|TRBV27|NA
CASYGRTGGVYEQYF
TGTGCCAGCTATGGGAGGACAGGGGGCGTTTACGAGCAGTACTTC
>TRBJ1-1|TRBD1|TRBV29-1|NA
CSAQGGVFKLNTEAFF
TGCAGCGCACAGGGGGGGGTTTTTAAGCTAAACACTGAAGCTTTCTTT
>TRBJ1-6|TRBD1|TRBV5-4|NA
CASSLSGQGNNSPLHF
TGTGCCAGCAGCTTGTCGGGACAGGGGAACAATTCACCCCTCCACTTT
>TRBJ1-3|NA|TRBV5-6|NA
CASSLDPDSTSGNTIYF
TGTGCCAGCAGCTTGGACCCGGACAGCACTTCTGGAAACACCATATATTTT
>TRBJ2-7|NA|TRBV12-2|NA
CASRLKRGPGQGTYEQYF
TGTGCAAGTCGCTTAAAGCGAGGCCCGGGACAGGGGACCTACGAGCAGTACTTC
>TRBJ2-7|NA|TRBV27|NA
CASSAGTTGEQYF
TGTGCCAGCAGTGCCGGGACAACCGGCGAGCAGTACTTC
>TRBJ1-2|NA|TRBV5-6|NA
CASSLGPDNYGYTF
TGTGCCAGCAGCTTGGGGCCAGATAACTATGGCTACACCTTC
>TRBJ2-2|NA|TRBV6-1|NA
CASSERTLASRELFF
TGTGCCAGCAGTGAAAGGACTCTGGCATCCCGGGAACTGTTTTTT
>TRBJ1-1|NA|TRBV7-6|NA
CASSLKGAEAFF
TGTGCCAGCAGCTTGAAAGGGGCTGAAGCTTTCTTT
>TRBJ1-5|TRBD1|TRBV7-2|NA
CASSPGTGGRNQPQHF
TGTGCCAGCAGTCCCGGGACAGGGGGCCGCAATCAGCCCCAGCATTTT
>TRBJ2-1|NA|TRBV9|NA
CASSLTQGYHNEQFF
TGTGCCAGCAGTCTCACCCAGGGGTATCACAATGAGCAGTTCTTC
>TRBJ2-2|NA|TRBV15|NA
CATSRDTFGGGGELFF
TGTGCCACCAGCAGAGATACTTTTGGCGGTGGCGGGGAGCTGTTTTTT
>TRBJ1-3|TRBD1|TRBV7-9|NA
CAAGTAISGNTIYF
TGTGCCGCCGGGACAGCGATCTCTGGAAACACCATATATTTT
>TRBJ1-5|TRBD1|TRBV6-1|NA
CASSEGTGGSNQPQHF
TGTGCCAGCAGTGAGGGGACAGGGGGAAGCAATCAGCCCCAGCATTTT
>TRBJ1-1|TRBD1|TRBV27|NA
CASSFLQGAEAFF
TGTGCCAGCAGTTTTCTGCAGGGGGCTGAAGCTTTCTTT
>TRBJ2-7|NA|TRBV5-1|NA
CASSLADREQYF
TGCGCCAGCAGCTTGGCCGACAGAGAGCAGTACTTC
>TRBJ2-2|NA|TRBV11-3|NA
CASSPDRTGELFF
TGTGCCAGCAGTCCCGACAGGACCGGGGAGCTGTTTTTT
>TRBJ2-1|NA|TRBV7-8|NA
CASSFRRTGSGEQFF
TGTGCCAGCAGCTTTCGCCGCACAGGGTCAGGTGAGCAGTTCTTC
>TRBJ1-1|NA|TRBV5-1|NA
CASSNWMETEAFF
TGCGCCAGCAGCAATTGGATGGAGACTGAAGCTTTCTTT
>TRBJ2-7|TRBD1|TRBV7-9|NA
CASSGARGFPYEQYF
TGTGCCAGCAGCGGGGCCAGGGGGTTCCCCTACGAGCAGTACTTC
>TRBJ1-3|TRBD1|TRBV7-2|once
CASSPTGSGNTIYF
TGTGCCAGCAGCCCGACAGGGTCTGGAAACACCATATATTTT
>TRBJ1-5|TRBD1|TRBV7-6|many
CASRFKTGNAHQPQHF
TGTGCCAGCAGGTTCAAGACAGGGAATGCACATCAGCCCCAGCATTTT
>TRBJ2-7|TRBD1|TRBV10-3|few
CAISTGLTYEQYF
TGTGCCATCTCGACAGGGTTAACCTACGAGCAGTACTTC
>TRBJ1-1|NA|TRBV29-1|NA
CSVDGGAMNTEAFF
TGCAGCGTTGACGGGGGGGCCATGAACACTGAAGCTTTCTTT
>TRBJ2-7|TRBD1|TRBV5-1|NA
CASSLRPLGQGNEQYF
TGCGCCAGCAGCTTGAGACCGTTGGGACAGGGAAACGAGCAGTACTTC
>TRBJ1-6|NA|TRBV7-8|few
CASRVGGSSPLHF
TGTGCCAGCAGGGTAGGGGGAAGTTCACCCCTCCACTTT
>TRBJ1-2|TRBD1|TRBV18|once
CASSLRGTDYGYTF
TGTGCCAGCTCACTTCGCGGGACAGACTATGGCTACACCTTC
>TRBJ2-1|NA|TRBV2|NA
CANSPSSYNEQFF
TGTGCCAACTCGCCGAGCTCCTACAATGAGCAGTTCTTC
>TRBJ2-7|TRBD2|TRBV11-2|once
CASSSLFQLAGGTPHEQYF
TGTGCCAGCAGCTCATTATTCCAGCTAGCGGGGGGGACCCCCCACGAGCAGTACTTC
>TRBJ2-2|TRBD2|TRBV9|NA
CASSVVAGGQTGELFF
TGTGCCAGCAGCGTAGTTGCGGGGGGGCAAACCGGGGAGCTGTTTTTT
>TRBJ2-2|TRBD1|TRBV5-1|NA
CASSSRWTGGSGGSTGGELFF
TGCGCCAGCAGCTCCCGCTGGACAGGGGGCAGCGGGGGGTCGACCGGCGGGGAGCTGTTTTTT
>TRBJ2-5|TRBD2|TRBV7-6|NA
CANGLAGGQETQYF
TGTGCCAACGGACTAGCGGGGGGCCAAGAGACCCAGTACTTC
>TRBJ2-1|NA|TRBV5-6|NA
CASSAYTVSNEQFF
TGTGCCAGCAGCGCGTATACAGTCTCCAATGAGCAGTTCTTC
>TRBJ2-6|NA|TRBV9|NA
CASSVPGTGANVLTF
TGTGCCAGCAGCGTACCAGGGACTGGGGCCAACGTCCTGACTTTC
>TRBJ2-3|NA|TRBV5-1|NA
CASSPTDDTDTQYF
TGCGCCAGCAGCCCGACAGACGACACAGATACGCAGTATTTT
>TRBJ2-1|NA|TRBV11-2|NA
CASSPAGSSYNEQFF
TGTGCCAGCAGCCCGGCGGGTTCCTCCTACAATGAGCAGTTCTTC